Listed below are T cell receptor beta chains from one sample, sequenced in a study of vaccination and CD4 T cells after COVID-19. TCRdb itself ran the PCR reads through MiXCR, one entry per CDR3 protein. The sample yields more than 7,500 distinct CDR3 sequences, about 23% seen once. Antigens for these TCRs are unknown. Sequencing used cultured CD4+ T cells from blood. These receptors all stem from a human donor with COVID-19. CDR3s leave out the opening cysteine and the closing phenylalanine or tryptophan.

>TRBJ1-2|TRBV7-2
ASSFRVYGYT
>TRBJ1-3|TRBV27
ASSLSPGSSGNTIY
>TRBJ2-2|TRBV19
ASGDRGYTGELF
>TRBJ2-2|TRBV12-3/TRBV12-4
ASSYQGNTGELF
>TRBJ1-3|TRBV20-1
SARNARSGNTIY
>TRBJ2-7|TRBV20-1
SARDGQKQY
>TRBJ2-1|TRBV6-1
ASRPHNSGAPYNEQF
>TRBJ1-5|TRBV20-1
SARNFQTGGNQPQH
>TRBJ2-1|TRBV7-6
ASSLGLNNEQF
>TRBJ2-6|TRBV18
ASSPGLAGAGANVLT
>TRBJ2-7|TRBV20-1
SARDLAGAS
>TRBJ2-2|TRBV23-1
ASRPLDTGELF
>TRBJ1-5|TRBV7-9
ASSLFPGGSNQPQH
>TRBJ2-3|TRBV2
ASSRDGQGTDTQY
>TRBJ1-5|TRBV28
ASSSDSNQPQH
>TRBJ1-5|TRBV6-2/TRBV6-3
ASSYHVTGTGIGQPQH
>TRBJ1-6|TRBV6-2/TRBV6-3
ASSPPQNSPLH
>TRBJ2-4|TRBV7-9
ASSFSRLAKNIQY
>TRBJ2-5|TRBV20-1
SARAETGISETQY
>TRBJ1-6|TRBV4-1
ASSQDRWRGNNSPLH
>TRBJ2-3|TRBV5-1
ASSLRGVGTDTQY
>TRBJ1-6|TRBV20-1
SARDPGSDPLH
>TRBJ2-5|TRBV5-6
ASTPGPFSQTQY
>TRBJ2-1|TRBV24-1
ATSEASGGPDEQF
>TRBJ1-1|TRBV18
ASSPGQGMNTEAF
>TRBJ1-1|TRBV6-1
AIRPGQFNSEAF
>TRBJ1-6|TRBV20-1
SAARQGAESSPLH
>.|TRBV4-2
ASSPIISGGNQPQY
>TRBJ2-1|TRBV5-1
ASSLEGGEYNEQF
>TRBJ2-1|TRBV7-9
ASSLGGQGINEQF
>TRBJ1-2|TRBV5-1
ASRLEGGYT
>TRBJ2-2|TRBV29-1
SVDRSNTGELF
>TRBJ1-1|TRBV4-2
ASSQVDRVSTEAF